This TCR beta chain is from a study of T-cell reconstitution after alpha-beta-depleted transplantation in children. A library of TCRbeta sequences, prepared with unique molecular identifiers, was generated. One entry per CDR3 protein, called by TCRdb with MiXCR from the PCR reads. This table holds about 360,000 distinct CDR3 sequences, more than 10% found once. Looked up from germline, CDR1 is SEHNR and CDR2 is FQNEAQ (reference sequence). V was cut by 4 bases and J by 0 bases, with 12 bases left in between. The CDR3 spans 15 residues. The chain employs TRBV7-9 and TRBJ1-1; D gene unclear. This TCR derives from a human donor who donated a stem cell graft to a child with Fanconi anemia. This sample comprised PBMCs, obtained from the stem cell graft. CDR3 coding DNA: TGTGCCAGCAGCTCCTCGAGGATCTTGAACACTGAAGCTTTCTTT. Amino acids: CASSSSRILNTEAFF.